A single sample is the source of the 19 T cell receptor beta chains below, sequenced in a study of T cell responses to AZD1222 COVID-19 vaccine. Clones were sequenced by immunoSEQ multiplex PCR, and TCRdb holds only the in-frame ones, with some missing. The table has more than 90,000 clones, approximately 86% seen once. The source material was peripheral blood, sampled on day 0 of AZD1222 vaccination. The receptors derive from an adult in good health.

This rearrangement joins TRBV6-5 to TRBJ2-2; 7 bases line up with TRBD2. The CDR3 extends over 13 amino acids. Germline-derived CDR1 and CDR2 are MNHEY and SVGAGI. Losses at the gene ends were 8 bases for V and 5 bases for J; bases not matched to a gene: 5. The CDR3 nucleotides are TGTGCCAGCCGGCAAGCGGGAACCGGGGAGCTGTTTTTT. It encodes CASRQAGTGELFF.

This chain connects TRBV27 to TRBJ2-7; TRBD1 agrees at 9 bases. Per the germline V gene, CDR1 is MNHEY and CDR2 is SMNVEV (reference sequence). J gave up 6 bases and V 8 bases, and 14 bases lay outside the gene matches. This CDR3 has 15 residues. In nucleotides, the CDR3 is TGTGCCAGCCAAAGGGGGGACAGGGCCTTTTCCGAGCAGTACTTC. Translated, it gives CASQRGDRAFSEQYF.

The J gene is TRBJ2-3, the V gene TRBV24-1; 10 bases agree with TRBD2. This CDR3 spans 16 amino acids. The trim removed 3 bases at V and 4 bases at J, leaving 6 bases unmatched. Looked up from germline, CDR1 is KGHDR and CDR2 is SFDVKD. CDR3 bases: TGTGCCACCAGTGATCTAGCGGGAGTCGGAGCAGATACGCAGTATTTT. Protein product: CATSDLAGVGADTQYF.

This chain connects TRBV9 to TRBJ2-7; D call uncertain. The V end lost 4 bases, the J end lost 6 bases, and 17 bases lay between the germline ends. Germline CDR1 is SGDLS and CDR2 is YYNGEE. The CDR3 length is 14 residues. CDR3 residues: CASSTRAFRGEQYF. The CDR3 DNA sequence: TGTGCCAGCAGCACTCGGGCTTTTCGCGGCGAGCAGTACTTC.

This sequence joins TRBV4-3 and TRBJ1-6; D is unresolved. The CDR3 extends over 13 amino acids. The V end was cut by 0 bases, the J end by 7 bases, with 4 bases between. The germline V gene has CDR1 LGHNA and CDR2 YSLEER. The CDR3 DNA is TGCGCCAGCAGCCAAGACCTGAATTCACCCCTCCACTTT. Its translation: CASSQDLNSPLHF.

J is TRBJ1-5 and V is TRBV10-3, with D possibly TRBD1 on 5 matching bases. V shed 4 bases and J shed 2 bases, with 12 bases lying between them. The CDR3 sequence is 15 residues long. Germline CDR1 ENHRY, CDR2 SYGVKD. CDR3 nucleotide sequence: TGTGCCATCAGTGGGGGGGGGAATGGCAATCAGCCCCAGCATTTT. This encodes CAISGGGNGNQPQHF.

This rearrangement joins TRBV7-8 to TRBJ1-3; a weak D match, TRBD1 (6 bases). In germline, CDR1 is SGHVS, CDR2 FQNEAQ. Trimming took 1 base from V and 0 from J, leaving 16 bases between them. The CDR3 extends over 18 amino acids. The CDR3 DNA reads TGTGCCAGCAGCTTAGGGCATGGGGGGCTCCCCTCTGGAAACACCATATATTTT. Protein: CASSLGHGGLPSGNTIYF.

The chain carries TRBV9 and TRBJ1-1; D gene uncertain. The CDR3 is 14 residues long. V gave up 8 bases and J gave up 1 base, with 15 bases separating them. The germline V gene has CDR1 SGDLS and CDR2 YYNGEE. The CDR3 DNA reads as TGTGCCAGTAAAAGGGTGTCGGGGAACACTGAAGCTTTCTTT. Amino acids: CASKRVSGNTEAFF. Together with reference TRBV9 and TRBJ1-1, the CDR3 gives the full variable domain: DSGVTQTPKHLITATGQRVTLRCSPRSGDLSVYWYQQSLDQGLQFLIQYYNGEERAKGNILERFSAQQFPDLHSELNLSSLELGDSALYFCASKRVSGNTEAFFGQGTRLTVV.

The CDR3: CASSPEGTNYGYTF. DNA for the CDR3: TGTGCCAGCTCACCAGAGGGAACCAACTATGGCTACACCTTC. The rearrangement joins TRBV18 to TRBJ1-2; no firm D call. The CDR3 spans 14 residues. CDR1 and CDR2 from the germline V gene are KGHSH and LQKENI. Trimming stripped 2 bases from V and 2 bases from J, with 9 bases between.

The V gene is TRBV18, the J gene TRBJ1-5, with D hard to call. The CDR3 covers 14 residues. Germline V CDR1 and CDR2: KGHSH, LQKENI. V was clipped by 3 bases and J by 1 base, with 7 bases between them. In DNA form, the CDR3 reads TGTGCCAGCTCACCGACAACCAGCAATCAGCCCCAGCATTTT. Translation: CASSPTTSNQPQHF.

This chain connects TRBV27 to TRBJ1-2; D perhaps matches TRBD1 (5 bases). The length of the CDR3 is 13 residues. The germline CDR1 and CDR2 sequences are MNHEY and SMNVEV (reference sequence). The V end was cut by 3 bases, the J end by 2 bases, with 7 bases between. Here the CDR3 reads CASSLGVNYGYTF. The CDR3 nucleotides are TGTGCCAGCAGTTTGGGGGTAAACTATGGCTACACCTTC.

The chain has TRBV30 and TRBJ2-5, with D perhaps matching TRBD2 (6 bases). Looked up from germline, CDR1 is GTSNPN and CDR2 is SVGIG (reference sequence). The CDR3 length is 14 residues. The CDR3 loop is CAGGRGVPGETQYF. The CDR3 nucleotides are TGTGCGGGGGGTAGAGGGGTTCCCGGAGAGACCCAGTACTTC.

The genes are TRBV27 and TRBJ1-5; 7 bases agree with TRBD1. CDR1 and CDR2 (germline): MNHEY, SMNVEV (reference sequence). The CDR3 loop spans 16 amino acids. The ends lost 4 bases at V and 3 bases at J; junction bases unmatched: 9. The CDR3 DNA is TGTGCCAGCAGTTCGAGCCGGGACAGTTCCAATCAGCCCCAGCATTTT. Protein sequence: CASSSSRDSSNQPQHF.

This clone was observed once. CDR3 amino acids: CASSERPEQGYTF. In DNA, the CDR3 is TGCGCCAGCAGCGAGAGGCCAGAGCAGGGCTACACCTTC. The V call is TRBV5-1, the J call TRBJ1-2; D is uncertain. CDR3 length equals 13 residues. Trimming cost V 4 bases and J 8 bases, with 15 bases left between them. Germline values: CDR1 SGHRS, CDR2 YFSETQ.

The CDR3 here is CASSQVQGGAGAGELFF. CDR3 nucleotides: TGCGCCAGCAGCCAAGTTCAGGGGGGAGCTGGGGCCGGGGAGCTGTTTTTT. This chain links TRBV4-3 with TRBJ2-2, with D maybe TRBD1 (7 bases). Germline-derived CDR1 and CDR2 are LGHNA and YSLEER. V lost 1 base and J 6 bases, leaving 18 bases between the germline ends. This CDR3 has 17 amino acids.

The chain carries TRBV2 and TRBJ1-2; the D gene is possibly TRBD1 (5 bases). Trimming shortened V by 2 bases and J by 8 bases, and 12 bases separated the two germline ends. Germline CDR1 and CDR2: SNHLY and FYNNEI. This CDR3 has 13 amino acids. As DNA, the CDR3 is TGTGCCAGCAGTGAACGGAGGGGTAAGGGCTACACCTTC. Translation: CASSERRGKGYTF.

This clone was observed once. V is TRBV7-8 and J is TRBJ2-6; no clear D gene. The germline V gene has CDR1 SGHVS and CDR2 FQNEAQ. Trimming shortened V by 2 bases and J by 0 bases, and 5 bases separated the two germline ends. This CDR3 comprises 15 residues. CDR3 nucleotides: TGTGCCAGCAGCTTACTCAGCTCTGGGGCCAACGTCCTGACTTTC. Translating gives CASSLLSSGANVLTF. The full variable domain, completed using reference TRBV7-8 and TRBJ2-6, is GAGVSQSPRYKVAKRGQDVALRCDPISGHVSLFWYQQALGQGPEFLTYFQNEAQLDKSGLPSDRFFAERPEGSVSTLKIQRTQQEDSAVYLCASSLLSSGANVLTFGAGSRLTVL.

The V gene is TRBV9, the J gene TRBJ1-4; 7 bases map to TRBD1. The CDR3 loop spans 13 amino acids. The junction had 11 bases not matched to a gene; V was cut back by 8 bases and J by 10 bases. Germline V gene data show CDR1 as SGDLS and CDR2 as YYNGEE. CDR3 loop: CARGGQPLGKLFF. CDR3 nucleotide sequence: TGTGCCAGGGGGGGACAGCCTTTGGGAAAACTGTTTTTT.

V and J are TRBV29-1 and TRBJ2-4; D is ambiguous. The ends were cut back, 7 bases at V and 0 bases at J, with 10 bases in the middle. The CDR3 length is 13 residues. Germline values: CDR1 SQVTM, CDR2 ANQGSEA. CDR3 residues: CSDQQIAKNIQYF. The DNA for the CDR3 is TGCAGCGACCAACAGATAGCCAAAAACATTCAGTACTTC.